Sequencing of this T cell receptor (beta chain) was carried out in a study of T cells in tuberculosis. Study context: In South Africa, adults with active tuberculosis were compared with IGRA-negative and latently infected IGRA-positive adolescents. PBMC were archived before or within 7 days of starting treatment. Regarding the study as a whole: The TCR-beta difference was not significant; alpha differences partly reflected length. GMM-specific TCRs were nearer to active tuberculosis alpha repertoires, suggesting expansion.

Clones were sequenced by immunoSEQ multiplex PCR, and TCRdb holds only the in-frame ones, with some missing. This table has tens of thousands of clones, roughly nine tenths appearing once. A remark on this clone: Its antigen is undetermined. A junction boundary mismatches the germline segment, possibly from a read error.

Time point specified: new active TB diagnosis, blood taken before or within 7 days of starting treatment. The CDR3 loop spans 14 amino acids. Germline V gene sequence: CDR1 SGHTA, CDR2 FQGNSA. The V call is TRBV7-2, the J call TRBJ1-1, with 7 positions matching TRBD1. The receptor was isolated from an adult with tuberculosis. Here the sequenced sample was PBMCs, taken at tuberculosis diagnosis. The CDR3 coding sequence is TGTGCCAGCAGCCCGGGGACAGCCTACACTGAAGCCTTCTTT. Its translation is CASSPGTAYTEAFF. Complete variable domain (other parts from reference TRBV7-2 and TRBJ1-1): GAGVSQSPSNKVTEKGKDVELRCDPISGHTALYWYRQSLGQGLEFLIYFQGNSAPDKSGLPSDRFSAERTGGSVSTLTIQRTQQEDSAVYLCASSPGTAYTEAFFGQGTRLTVV.